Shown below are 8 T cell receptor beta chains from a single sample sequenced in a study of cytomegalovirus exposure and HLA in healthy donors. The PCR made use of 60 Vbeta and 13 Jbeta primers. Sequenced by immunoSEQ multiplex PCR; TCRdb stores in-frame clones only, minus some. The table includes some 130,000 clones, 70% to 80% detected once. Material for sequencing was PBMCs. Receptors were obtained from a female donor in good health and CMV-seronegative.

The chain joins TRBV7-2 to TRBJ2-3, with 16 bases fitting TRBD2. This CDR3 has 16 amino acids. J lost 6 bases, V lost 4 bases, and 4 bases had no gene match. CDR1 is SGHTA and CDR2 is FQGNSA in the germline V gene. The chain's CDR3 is CASSSGLAGGVDTQYF. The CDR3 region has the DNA TGTGCCAGCAGCTCGGGACTAGCGGGAGGGGTGGATACGCAGTATTTT.

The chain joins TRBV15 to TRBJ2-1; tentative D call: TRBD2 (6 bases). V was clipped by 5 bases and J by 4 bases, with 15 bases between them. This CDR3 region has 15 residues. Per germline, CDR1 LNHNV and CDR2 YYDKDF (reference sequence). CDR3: CATSGFGGAYNEQFF. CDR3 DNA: TGTGCCACCAGCGGCTTCGGGGGAGCTTACAATGAGCAGTTCTTC.

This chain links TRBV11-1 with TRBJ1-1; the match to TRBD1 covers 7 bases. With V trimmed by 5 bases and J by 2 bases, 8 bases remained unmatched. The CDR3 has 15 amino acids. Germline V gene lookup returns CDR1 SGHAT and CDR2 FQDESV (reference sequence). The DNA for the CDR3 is TGTGCCAGCAGCCCTAAGGGGACAGTAAACACTGAAGCTTTCTTT. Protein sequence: CASSPKGTVNTEAFF.

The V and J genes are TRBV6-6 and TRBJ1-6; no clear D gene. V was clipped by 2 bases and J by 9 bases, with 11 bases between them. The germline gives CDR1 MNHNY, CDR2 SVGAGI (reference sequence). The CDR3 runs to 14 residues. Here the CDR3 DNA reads TGTGCCAGCAGTTACCGAGGCCTGGGTTCACCCCTCCACTTT. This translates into CASSYRGLGSPLHF.

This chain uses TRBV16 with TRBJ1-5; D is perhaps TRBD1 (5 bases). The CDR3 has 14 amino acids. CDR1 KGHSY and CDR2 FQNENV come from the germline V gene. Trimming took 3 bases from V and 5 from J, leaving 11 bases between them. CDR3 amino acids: CASSQATAYQPQHF. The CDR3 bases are TGTGCCAGCAGCCAGGCGACAGCTTATCAGCCCCAGCATTTT.

CDR3 region: CACGLADYNEQFF. The CDR3 DNA follows: TGTGCCTGCGGACTAGCGGATTACAATGAGCAGTTCTTC. V is TRBV6-5 and J is TRBJ2-1; 10 bases are a match to TRBD2. Trimming took 11 bases from V and 4 from J; bases not matched to a gene: 5. In germline, CDR1 is MNHEY, CDR2 SVGAGI. This CDR3 contains 13 residues.

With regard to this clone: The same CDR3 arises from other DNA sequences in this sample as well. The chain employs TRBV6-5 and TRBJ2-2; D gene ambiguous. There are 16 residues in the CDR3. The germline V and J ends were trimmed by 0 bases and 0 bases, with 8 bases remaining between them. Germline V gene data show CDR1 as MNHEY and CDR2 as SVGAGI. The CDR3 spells CASSYSALANTGELFF. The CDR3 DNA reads TGTGCCAGCAGTTACTCAGCCTTAGCGAACACCGGGGAGCTGTTTTTT.

CDR3 region: CASSHTSPLNTGELFF. The CDR3 nucleotides are TGTGCCAGCAGCCATACTAGCCCACTAAACACCGGGGAGCTGTTTTTT. J is TRBJ2-2 and V is TRBV7-6; TRBD2 is a possible D gene (6 bases). Trimming removed 5 bases at V and 2 bases at J, with 15 bases between. Germline V gene lookup returns CDR1 SGHVS and CDR2 FNYEAQ. The CDR3 totals 16 residues.